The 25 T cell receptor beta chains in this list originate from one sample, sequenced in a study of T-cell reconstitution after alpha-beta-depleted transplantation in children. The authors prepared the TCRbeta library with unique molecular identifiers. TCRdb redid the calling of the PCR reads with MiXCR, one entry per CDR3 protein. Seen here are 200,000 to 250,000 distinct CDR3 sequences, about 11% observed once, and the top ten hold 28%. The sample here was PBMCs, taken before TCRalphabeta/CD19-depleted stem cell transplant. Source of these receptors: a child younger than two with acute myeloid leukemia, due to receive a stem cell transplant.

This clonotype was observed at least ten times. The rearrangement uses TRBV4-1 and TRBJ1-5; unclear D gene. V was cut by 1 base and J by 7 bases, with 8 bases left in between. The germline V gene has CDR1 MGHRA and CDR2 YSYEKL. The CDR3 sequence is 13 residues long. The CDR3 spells CASSQGGLQPQHF. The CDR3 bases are TGCGCCAGCAGCCAAGGCGGACTACAGCCCCAGCATTTT.

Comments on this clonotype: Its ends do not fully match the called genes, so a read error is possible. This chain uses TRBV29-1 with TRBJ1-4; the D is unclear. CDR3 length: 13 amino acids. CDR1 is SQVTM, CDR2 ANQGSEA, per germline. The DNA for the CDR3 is TGCAGCGTTGGAAGGGAGGAGGATGAAAAATTGTTTTTT. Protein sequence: CSVGREEDEKLFF.

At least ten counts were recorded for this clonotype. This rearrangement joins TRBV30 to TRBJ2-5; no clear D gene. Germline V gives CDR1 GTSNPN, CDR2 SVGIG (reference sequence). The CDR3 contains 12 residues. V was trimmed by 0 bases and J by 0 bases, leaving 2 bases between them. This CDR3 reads CAWSVNQETQYF. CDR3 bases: TGTGCCTGGAGTGTCAACCAAGAGACCCAGTACTTC.

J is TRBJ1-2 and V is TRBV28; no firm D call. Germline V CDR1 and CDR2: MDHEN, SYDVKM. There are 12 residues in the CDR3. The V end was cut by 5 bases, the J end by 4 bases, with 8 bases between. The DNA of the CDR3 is TGTGCCAGCAGTATACCGGCCTATGGCTACACCTTC. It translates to CASSIPAYGYTF.

As DNA, the CDR3 is TGTGCCAGCAAAGGGCAGATTGGACTCTCTGAAGCTTTCTTT. Translation gives CASKGQIGLSEAFF. The gene calls are TRBV2 and TRBJ1-1; D gene uncertain. The germline V gene encodes CDR1 SNHLY and CDR2 FYNNEI. Trimming stripped 7 bases from V and 6 bases from J, with 18 bases between. There are 14 residues in the CDR3.

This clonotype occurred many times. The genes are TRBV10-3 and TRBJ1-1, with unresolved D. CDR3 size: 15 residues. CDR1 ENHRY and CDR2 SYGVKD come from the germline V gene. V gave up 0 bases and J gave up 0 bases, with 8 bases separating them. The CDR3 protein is CAISESLGMNTEAFF. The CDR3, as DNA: TGTGCCATCAGTGAGTCGCTGGGTATGAACACTGAAGCTTTCTTT.

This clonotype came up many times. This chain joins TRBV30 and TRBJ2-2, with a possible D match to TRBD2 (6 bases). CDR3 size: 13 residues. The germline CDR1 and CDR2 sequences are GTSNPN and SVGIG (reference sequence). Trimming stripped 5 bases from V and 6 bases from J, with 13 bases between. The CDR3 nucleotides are TGTGCCTGGGATCGGGAGTCGGCCGGGGAGCTGTTTTTT. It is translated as CAWDRESAGELFF.

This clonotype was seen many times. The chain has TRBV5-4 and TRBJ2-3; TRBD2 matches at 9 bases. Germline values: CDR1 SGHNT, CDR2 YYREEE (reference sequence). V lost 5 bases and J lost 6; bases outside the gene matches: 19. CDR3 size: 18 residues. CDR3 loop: CASSSGLARGFSLDTQYF. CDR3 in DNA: TGTGCCAGCAGTTCGGGACTAGCAAGAGGATTTTCTCTGGATACGCAGTATTTT.

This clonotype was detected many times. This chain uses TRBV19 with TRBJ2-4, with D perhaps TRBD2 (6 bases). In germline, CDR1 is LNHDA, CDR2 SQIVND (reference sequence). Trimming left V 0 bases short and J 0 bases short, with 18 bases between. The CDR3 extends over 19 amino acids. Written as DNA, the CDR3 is TGTGCCAGTAGTATAGATCGAGGAGGGCAGTCGGGAGCCAAAAACATTCAGTACTTC. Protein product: CASSIDRGGQSGAKNIQYF.

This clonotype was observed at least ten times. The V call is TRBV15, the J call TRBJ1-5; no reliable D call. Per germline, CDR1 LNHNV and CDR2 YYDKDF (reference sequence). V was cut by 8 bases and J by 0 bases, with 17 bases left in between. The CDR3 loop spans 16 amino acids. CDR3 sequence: CATSVGPPYSNQPQHF. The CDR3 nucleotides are TGTGCCACCTCCGTCGGGCCCCCTTATAGCAATCAGCCCCAGCATTTT.

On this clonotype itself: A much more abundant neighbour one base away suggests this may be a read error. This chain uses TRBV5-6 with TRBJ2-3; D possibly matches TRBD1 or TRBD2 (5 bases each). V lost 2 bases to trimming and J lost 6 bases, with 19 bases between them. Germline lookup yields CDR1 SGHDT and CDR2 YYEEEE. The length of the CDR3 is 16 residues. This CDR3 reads CASSFSPTEGSDTQYF. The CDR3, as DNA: TGTGCCAGCAGCTTTAGTCCGACAGAGGGCTCGGATACGCAGTATTTT. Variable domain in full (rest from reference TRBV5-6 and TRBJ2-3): DAGVTQSPTHLIKTRGQQVTLRCSPKSGHDTVSWYQQALGQGPQFIFQYYEEEERQRGNFPDRFSGHQFPNYSSELNVNALLLGDSALYLCASSFSPTEGSDTQYFGPGTRLTVL.

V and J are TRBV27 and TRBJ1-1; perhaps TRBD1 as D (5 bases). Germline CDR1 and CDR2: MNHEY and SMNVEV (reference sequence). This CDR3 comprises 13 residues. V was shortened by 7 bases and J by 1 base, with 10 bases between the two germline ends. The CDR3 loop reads CASTPGPNTEAFF. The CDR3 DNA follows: TGTGCCAGCACACCGGGGCCGAACACTGAAGCTTTCTTT.

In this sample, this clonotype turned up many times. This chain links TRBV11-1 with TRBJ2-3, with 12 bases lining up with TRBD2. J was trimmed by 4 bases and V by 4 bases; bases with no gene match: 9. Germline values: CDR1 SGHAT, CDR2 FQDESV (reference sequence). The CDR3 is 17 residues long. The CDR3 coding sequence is TGTGCCAGCAGCTCCCGGACTAGCGGGGCAGGGGCAGATACGCAGTATTTT. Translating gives CASSSRTSGAGADTQYF.

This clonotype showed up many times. CDR3: CASRVDSNYGYTF. CDR3 DNA: TGTGCCAGCAGGGTCGACAGTAACTATGGCTACACCTTC. V usage is TRBV6-2 or TRBV6-3 and J usage is TRBJ1-2; tentative D call: TRBD1 (5 bases). The CDR3 sequence is 13 residues long. V shed 6 bases and J shed 1 base, with 9 bases lying between them. Per the germline V gene, CDR1 is MNHEY and CDR2 is SVGEGT.

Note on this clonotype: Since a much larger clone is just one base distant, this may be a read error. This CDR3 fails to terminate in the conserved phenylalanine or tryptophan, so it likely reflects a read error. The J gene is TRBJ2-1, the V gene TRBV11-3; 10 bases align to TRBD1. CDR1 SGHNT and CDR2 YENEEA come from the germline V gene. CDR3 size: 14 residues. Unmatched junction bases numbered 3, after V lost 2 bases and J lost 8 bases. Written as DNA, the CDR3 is TGTGCCAGCAGCTTAAGGACAGGGGGGGATGAGCAGTTCTTG. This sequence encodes CASSLRTGGDEQFL.

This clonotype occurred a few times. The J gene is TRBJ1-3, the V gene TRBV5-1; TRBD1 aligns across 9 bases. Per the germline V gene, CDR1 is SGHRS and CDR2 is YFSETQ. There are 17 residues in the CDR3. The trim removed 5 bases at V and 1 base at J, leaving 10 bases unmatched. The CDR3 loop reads CASSPGQGIISGNTIYF. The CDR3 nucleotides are TGCGCCAGCAGTCCGGGACAGGGCATAATATCTGGAAACACCATATATTTT.

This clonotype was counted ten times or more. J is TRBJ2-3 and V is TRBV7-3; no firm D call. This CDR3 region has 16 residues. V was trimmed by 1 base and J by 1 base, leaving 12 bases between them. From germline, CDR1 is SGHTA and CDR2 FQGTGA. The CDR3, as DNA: TGTGCCAGCAGCTTAAATTACGGCTGGGGCACAGATACGCAGTATTTT. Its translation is CASSLNYGWGTDTQYF.

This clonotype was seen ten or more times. The CDR3 DNA follows: TGTGCCAGCAGCTCTGGGACTAGCTGGAACATTCAGTACTTC. Translation: CASSSGTSWNIQYF. The chain combines TRBV12-3 or TRBV12-4 with TRBJ2-4; TRBD2 agrees at 9 bases. This CDR3 spans 14 amino acids. After removal of 6 bases from V and 7 bases from J, the junction contained 7 bases not matched to a gene.

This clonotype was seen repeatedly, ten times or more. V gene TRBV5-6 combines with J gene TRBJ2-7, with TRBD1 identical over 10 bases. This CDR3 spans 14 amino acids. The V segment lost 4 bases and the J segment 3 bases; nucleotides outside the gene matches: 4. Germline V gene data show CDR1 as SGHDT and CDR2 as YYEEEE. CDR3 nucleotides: TGTGCCAGCAGCGCCGGGACAGGGGACTACGAGCAGTACTTC. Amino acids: CASSAGTGDYEQYF.

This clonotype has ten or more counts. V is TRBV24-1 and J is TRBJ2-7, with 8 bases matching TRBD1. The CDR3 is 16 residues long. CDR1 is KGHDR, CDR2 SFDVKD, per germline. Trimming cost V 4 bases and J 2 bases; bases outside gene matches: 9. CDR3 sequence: CATSDRDRFGTYEQYF. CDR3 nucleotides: TGTGCCACCAGTGACAGGGACAGGTTTGGAACCTACGAGCAGTACTTC.

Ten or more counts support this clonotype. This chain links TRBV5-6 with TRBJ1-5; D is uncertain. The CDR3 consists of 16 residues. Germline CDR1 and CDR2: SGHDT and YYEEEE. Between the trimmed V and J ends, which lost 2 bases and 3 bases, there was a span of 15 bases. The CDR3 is CASSFGGWSPNQPQHF. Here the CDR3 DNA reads TGTGCCAGCAGCTTTGGAGGATGGAGCCCCAATCAGCCCCAGCATTTT.

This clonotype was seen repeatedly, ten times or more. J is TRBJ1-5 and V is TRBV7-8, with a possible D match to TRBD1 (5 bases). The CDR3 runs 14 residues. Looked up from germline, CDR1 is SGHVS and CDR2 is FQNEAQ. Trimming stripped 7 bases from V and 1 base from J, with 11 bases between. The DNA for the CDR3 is TGTGCCAGCAATAGGGGCGGAAGCAATCAGCCCCAGCATTTT. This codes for CASNRGGSNQPQHF.

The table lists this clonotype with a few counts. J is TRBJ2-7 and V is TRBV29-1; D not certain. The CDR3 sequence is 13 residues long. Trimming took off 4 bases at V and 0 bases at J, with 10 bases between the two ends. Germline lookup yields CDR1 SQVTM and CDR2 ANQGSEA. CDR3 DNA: TGCAGCGTTGGACCCAGTAGCTCCTACGAGCAGTACTTC. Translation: CSVGPSSSYEQYF.

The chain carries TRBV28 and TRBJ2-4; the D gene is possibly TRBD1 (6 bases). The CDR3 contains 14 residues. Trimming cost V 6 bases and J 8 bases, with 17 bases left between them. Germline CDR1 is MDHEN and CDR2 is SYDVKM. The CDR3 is CASRGGQGVDIQYF. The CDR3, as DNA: TGTGCCAGCAGAGGGGGTCAAGGGGTGGACATTCAGTACTTC.

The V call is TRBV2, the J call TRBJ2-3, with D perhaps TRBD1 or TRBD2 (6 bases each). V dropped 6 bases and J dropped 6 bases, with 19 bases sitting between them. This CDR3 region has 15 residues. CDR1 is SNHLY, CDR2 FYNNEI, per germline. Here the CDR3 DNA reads TGTGCCAGCAGGGCGGGACTCGCGAGGGGGGATACGCAGTATTTT. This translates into CASRAGLARGDTQYF.